One and the same sample provided the 25 T cell receptor beta chains below, sequenced in a study of blood T cells in healthy people across ages. Primers used in a second PCR of about 6 to 11 cycles were a sample-barcoded 5' primer and a J-beta primer mix. A single record per CDR3 protein comes from TCRdb applying MiXCR to the 5' RACE reads. There are roughly 1.5 million distinct CDR3 sequences in the sample; under 55% occur only once, and around 4% lies in the top ten. Material: blood. The receptor source for this set is a woman younger than 35 in good health.

This clonotype has a handful of counts. This chain connects TRBV4-1 to TRBJ2-4; D remains unclear. The last part of the DNA fits TRBJ2-5 better; the J call may be wrong. Germline V gene sequence: CDR1 MGHRA, CDR2 YSYEKL. CDR3 size: 15 residues. CDR3 in amino acids: CASSQDLGPLKTQYF. CDR3 nucleotides: TGCGCCAGCAGCCAAGACCTGGGTCCACTCAAGACCCAGTACTTC.

This clonotype was counted ten times or more. The gene calls are TRBV4-1 and TRBJ2-3; either TRBD1 or TRBD2 may fit D (5 bases each). Germline values: CDR1 MGHRA, CDR2 YSYEKL. This CDR3 spans 13 amino acids. Between the trimmed V and J ends, which lost 4 bases and 5 bases, there was a span of 10 bases. The CDR3 DNA is TGCGCCAGCAGCCCGAGGGGCCGAGATACGCAGTATTTT. Translation gives CASSPRGRDTQYF.

This chain joins TRBV9 and TRBJ2-1, with a weak D call TRBD2 (6 bases). The end of the DNA aligns better with TRBJ2-7, so the J call may be wrong. Germline lookup yields CDR1 SGDLS and CDR2 YYNGEE. There are 15 residues in the CDR3. In DNA, the CDR3 is TGTGCCAGCAGCGGTATTAGCGGAGCCTACAATGAGCAGTACTTC. Its translation: CASSGISGAYNEQYF.

This rearrangement joins TRBV5-1 to TRBJ2-3, with TRBD1 as a possible D gene (6 bases). The CDR3 sequence is 14 residues long. V lost 0 bases to trimming and J lost 6 bases, with 11 bases between them. The germline CDR1 and CDR2 sequences are SGHRS and YFSETQ. The DNA of the CDR3 is TGCGCCAGCAGCTTGGACGCTCAGGGGGATACGCAGTATTTT. Its translation is CASSLDAQGDTQYF.

V is TRBV6-7 and J is TRBJ1-5, with no clear D. TRBV6-7 counts as an open reading frame of uncertain function. V lost 7 bases and J lost 4, with 5 bases in between. The CDR3 consists of 11 residues. This CDR3 reads CASNPNQPQHF. Written as DNA, the CDR3 is TGTGCCAGCAATCCTAATCAGCCCCAGCATTTT.

The V and J genes are TRBV13 and TRBJ2-3; D call uncertain. Germline assignment: CDR1 PRHDT and CDR2 FYEKMQ (reference sequence). V was clipped by 3 bases and J by 0 bases, with 10 bases between them. The CDR3 is 15 amino acids. Written as DNA, the CDR3 is TGTGCCAGCAGCTTCCAAACGCTTAGCACAGATACGCAGTATTTT. Translating it yields CASSFQTLSTDTQYF.

This clonotype was seen only a few times. The chain couples TRBV14 to TRBJ1-1, with 8 bases lining up with TRBD1. Trimming removed 7 bases from V and 5 bases from J; junction bases left unmatched: 9. This CDR3 is built from 14 residues. The germline gives CDR1 SGHDN, CDR2 FVKESK. The chain's CDR3 is CASTRQGTVTEAFF. The CDR3 DNA is TGTGCCAGCACCAGACAGGGGACGGTTACTGAAGCTTTCTTT.

This chain joins TRBV4-3 and TRBJ2-7; D is undetermined. This CDR3 region has 14 residues. CDR1 and CDR2 (germline): LGHNA, YSLEER. V was shortened by 8 bases and J by 1 base, with 15 bases between the two germline ends. The chain's CDR3 is CASSPWKGSYEQYF. In DNA, the CDR3 is TGCGCCAGCTCCCCCTGGAAAGGGTCCTACGAGCAGTACTTC.

The chain links TRBV3-1 to TRBJ2-6; TRBD2 is a possible D gene (5 bases). CDR1 is LGHDT, CDR2 YNNKEL, per germline (reference sequence). Trimming pared 4 bases from V and 1 base from J, leaving 14 bases between. The CDR3 runs 17 residues. CDR3 nucleotide sequence: TGTGCCAGCAGCCGACTCTCCTCGGGGTCTGGGGCCAACGTCCTGACTTTC. This sequence encodes CASSRLSSGSGANVLTF.

V and J are TRBV4-1 and TRBJ2-7, with D possibly being TRBD1 (6 bases). With 1 base removed from V and 0 bases from J, the gap between germline ends came to 10 bases. Per the germline V gene, CDR1 is MGHRA and CDR2 is YSYEKL. This CDR3 region has 15 residues. In DNA form, the CDR3 reads TGCGCCAGCAGCCAAGTATCGGACAGCTCCTACGAGCAGTACTTC. Protein product: CASSQVSDSSYEQYF.

The V gene is TRBV20-1, the J gene TRBJ2-4; D not resolved. Germline CDR1 reads DFQATT; CDR2 reads SNEGSKA (reference sequence). The CDR3 runs to 15 residues. V gave up 1 base and J gave up 0 bases, with 10 bases separating them. In DNA form, the CDR3 reads TGCAGTGCTAGAGCCTCCGGAACAGCCAAAAACATTCAGTACTTC. It is translated as CSARASGTAKNIQYF.

This clonotype was seen more than once but under ten times. The rearrangement uses TRBV6-6 and TRBJ1-5; TRBD1 matches 8 bases. The CDR3 consists of 15 residues. Germline-derived CDR1 and CDR2 are MNHNY and SVGAGI (reference sequence). V shed 6 bases and J 1 base; nucleotides not matched to a gene: 5. CDR3 sequence: CASRAGQGSNQPQHF. CDR3 DNA sequence: TGTGCCAGCAGGGCCGGACAGGGAAGCAATCAGCCCCAGCATTTT.

This clonotype was recorded once. This chain joins TRBV20-1 and TRBJ2-1; 11 nucleotides line up with TRBD2. The germline gives CDR1 DFQATT, CDR2 SNEGSKA (reference sequence). The CDR3 runs to 15 residues. Germline trimming cut 1 base from V and 10 bases from J; bases unmatched to any gene: 9. CDR3 in amino acids: CSARGLAGRVYEQFF. CDR3 coding DNA: TGCAGTGCTAGAGGACTAGCGGGAAGAGTGTACGAGCAGTTCTTC.

Concerning this clonotype itself: The junction shows a germline mismatch at one end, possibly a read error. This sequence joins TRBV27 and TRBJ2-7, with D perhaps matching TRBD2 (5 bases). Germline V gene lookup returns CDR1 MNHEY and CDR2 SMNVEV (reference sequence). This CDR3 spans 15 amino acids. The CDR3 sequence is CASSLGPGSSYERYF. Here the CDR3 DNA reads TGTGCCAGCAGTTTAGGTCCGGGAAGCTCCTACGAGCGGTACTTC.

The chain uses TRBV6-2 or TRBV6-3 and TRBJ2-7, with D maybe TRBD2 (5 bases). The CDR3 is 14 amino acids. V shed 5 bases and J shed 7 bases, with 18 bases lying between them. The germline V gene has CDR1 MNHEY and CDR2 SVGEGT. Written as DNA, the CDR3 is TGTGCCAGCAGTGATTTCCCGGGGAAGGATGAGCAGTACTTC. This sequence encodes CASSDFPGKDEQYF.

This clonotype has a count of ten or more. The chain has TRBV28 and TRBJ1-2, with D maybe TRBD1 (5 bases). V dropped 5 bases and J dropped 0 bases, with 7 bases sitting between them. Germline CDR1 is MDHEN and CDR2 is SYDVKM. This CDR3 has 13 residues. The chain's CDR3 is CASSTTANYGYTF. The CDR3 nucleotides are TGTGCCAGCAGTACGACAGCTAACTATGGCTACACCTTC.

V and J are TRBV27 and TRBJ2-1; no reliable D call. The CDR3 consists of 12 residues. Germline assignment: CDR1 MNHEY and CDR2 SMNVEV (reference sequence). Trimming cost V 4 bases and J 10 bases, with 11 bases left between them. The CDR3 sequence is CASSSSIGEQFF. The CDR3 DNA follows: TGTGCCAGCAGTTCCTCCATAGGGGAGCAGTTCTTC.

This chain links TRBV20-1 with TRBJ1-2, with D tentatively TRBD1 (6 bases). The V and J ends lost 3 bases and 3 bases respectively, with 17 bases between them. Germline assignment: CDR1 DFQATT and CDR2 SNEGSKA (reference sequence). This CDR3 is 15 amino acids long. The CDR3: CSASKGHGGDYGYTF. CDR3 bases: TGCAGTGCTAGTAAGGGACACGGAGGGGACTATGGCTACACCTTC.

This chain links TRBV12-3 or TRBV12-4 with TRBJ1-1, with 7 bases fitting TRBD1. J gave up 0 bases and V 6 bases, and 4 bases lay outside the gene matches. This CDR3 has 14 residues. In nucleotides, the CDR3 is TGTGCCAGCAGGCCAGACAGGGTGAACACTGAAGCTTTCTTT. It codes for CASRPDRVNTEAFF.

The chain couples TRBV7-9 to TRBJ1-2; D may be TRBD1 (5 bases). Germline CDR1 SEHNR, CDR2 FQNEAQ (reference sequence). Between the trimmed V and J ends, which lost 5 bases and 8 bases, there was a span of 12 bases. The CDR3 covers 12 residues. The CDR3 is CASSAREFGYTF. CDR3 sequence (DNA): TGTGCCAGCAGCGCCAGGGAATTCGGCTACACCTTC.

With regard to this clonotype: Just one base apart from a much larger clone, this may be a read error. The V gene is TRBV4-3, the J gene TRBJ1-1; D gene unclear. This CDR3 contains 14 residues. CDR1 and CDR2 (germline): LGHNA, YSLEER. In DNA form, the CDR3 reads TGCGCCAACAGCGCTCCGGGAGAGACCACTGAAGCTTTCTTT. Translating gives CANSAPGETTEAFF.

In this sample, this clonotype turned up a few times. CDR3 amino acids: CASSLVGAGGTEAFF. The CDR3 DNA is TGTGCCAGCAGCCTGGTTGGGGCAGGGGGCACTGAAGCTTTCTTT. This chain uses TRBV11-2 with TRBJ1-1, with TRBD1 matching 7 bases. The CDR3 covers 15 residues. CDR1 is SGHAT, CDR2 FQNNGV, per germline. Trimming removed 5 bases from V and 4 bases from J; junction bases left unmatched: 10. Filled out from reference TRBV11-2 and TRBJ1-1, the complete variable domain reads EAGVAQSPRYKIIEKRQSVAFWCNPISGHATLYWYQQILGQGPKLLIQFQNNGVVDDSQLPKDRFSAERLKGVDSTLKIQPAKLEDSAVYLCASSLVGAGGTEAFFGQGTRLTVV.

This clonotype has a handful of counts. The chain links TRBV2 to TRBJ1-5; D unresolved. Germline V gives CDR1 SNHLY, CDR2 FYNNEI. This CDR3 contains 14 residues. Between the trimmed V and J ends, which lost 5 bases and 2 bases, there was a span of 10 bases. CDR3 region: CASSIGFGNQPQHF. For the CDR3, the DNA is TGTGCCAGCAGTATTGGGTTCGGCAATCAGCCCCAGCATTTT. The whole variable domain, remainder taken from reference TRBV2 and TRBJ1-5, is EPEVTQTPSHQVTQMGQEVILRCVPISNHLYFYWYRQILGQKVEFLVSFYNNEISEKSEIFDDQFSVERPDGSNFTLKIRSTKLEDSAMYFCASSIGFGNQPQHFGDGTRLSIL.

The V call is TRBV29-1, the J call TRBJ1-5, with D perhaps matching TRBD1 (5 bases). The germline CDR1 and CDR2 sequences are SQVTM and ANQGSEA. The CDR3 contains 12 residues. The ends were cut back, 4 bases at V and 8 bases at J, with 12 bases in the middle. CDR3 protein: CSVVWGSEPQHF. The DNA for the CDR3 is TGCAGCGTTGTTTGGGGGAGTGAGCCCCAGCATTTT.

The chain couples TRBV20-1 to TRBJ1-2; possible D gene TRBD1, 5 bases. The CDR3 has 13 amino acids. V was clipped by 3 bases and J by 2 bases, with 10 bases between them. The V gene's germline CDR1 is DFQATT and CDR2 SNEGSKA (reference sequence). CDR3 sequence: CSARSRGNYGYTF. CDR3 in DNA: TGCAGTGCTAGGAGTCGGGGGAACTATGGCTACACCTTC.